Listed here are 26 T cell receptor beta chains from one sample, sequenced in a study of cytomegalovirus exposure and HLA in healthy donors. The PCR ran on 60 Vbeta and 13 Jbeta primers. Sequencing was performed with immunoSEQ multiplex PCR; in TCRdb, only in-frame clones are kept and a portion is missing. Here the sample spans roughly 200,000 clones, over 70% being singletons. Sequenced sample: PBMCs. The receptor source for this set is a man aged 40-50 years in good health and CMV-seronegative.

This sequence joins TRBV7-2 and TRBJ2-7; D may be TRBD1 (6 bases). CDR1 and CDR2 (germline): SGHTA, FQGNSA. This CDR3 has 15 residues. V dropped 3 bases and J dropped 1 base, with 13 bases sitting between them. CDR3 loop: CASSFRGSGSYEQYF. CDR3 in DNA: TGTGCCAGCAGCTTTAGGGGGTCGGGGTCCTACGAGCAGTACTTC. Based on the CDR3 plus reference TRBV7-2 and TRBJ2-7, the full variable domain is GAGVSQSPSNKVTEKGKDVELRCDPISGHTALYWYRQSLGQGLEFLIYFQGNSAPDKSGLPSDRFSAERTGGSVSTLTIQRTQQEDSAVYLCASSFRGSGSYEQYFGPGTRLTVT.

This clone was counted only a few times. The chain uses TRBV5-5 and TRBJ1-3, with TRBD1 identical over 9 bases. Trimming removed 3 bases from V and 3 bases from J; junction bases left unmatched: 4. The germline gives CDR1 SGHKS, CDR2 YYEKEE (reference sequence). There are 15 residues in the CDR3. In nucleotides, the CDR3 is TGTGCCAGCAGCTCCCTGGACAGGGGTGGAAACACCATATATTTT. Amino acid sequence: CASSSLDRGGNTIYF.

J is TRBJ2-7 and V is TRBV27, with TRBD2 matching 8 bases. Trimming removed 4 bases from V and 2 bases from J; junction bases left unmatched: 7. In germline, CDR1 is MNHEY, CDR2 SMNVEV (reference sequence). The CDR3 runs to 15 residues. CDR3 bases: TGTGCCAGCAGTTCCCCCGGGAGGGGGACCTACGAGCAGTACTTC. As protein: CASSSPGRGTYEQYF.

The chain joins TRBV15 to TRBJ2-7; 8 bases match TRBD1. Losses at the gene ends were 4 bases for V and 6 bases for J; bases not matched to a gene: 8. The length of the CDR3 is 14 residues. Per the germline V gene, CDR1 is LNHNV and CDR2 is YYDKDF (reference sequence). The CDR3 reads CATSTDGRGLEQYF. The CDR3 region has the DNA TGTGCCACCAGCACCGACGGCAGGGGGCTCGAGCAGTACTTC. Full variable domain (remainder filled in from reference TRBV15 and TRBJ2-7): DAMVIQNPRYQVTQFGKPVTLSCSQTLNHNVMYWYQQKSSQAPKLLFHYYDKDFNNEADTPDNFQSRRPNTSFCFLDIRSPGLGDTAMYLCATSTDGRGLEQYFGPGTRLTVT.

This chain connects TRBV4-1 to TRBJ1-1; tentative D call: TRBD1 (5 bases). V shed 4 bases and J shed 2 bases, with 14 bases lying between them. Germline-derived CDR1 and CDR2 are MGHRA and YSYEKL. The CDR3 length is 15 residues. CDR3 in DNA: TGCGCCAGCAGCCTCGGTCCAGGGTCCAACACTGAAGCTTTCTTT. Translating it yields CASSLGPGSNTEAFF.

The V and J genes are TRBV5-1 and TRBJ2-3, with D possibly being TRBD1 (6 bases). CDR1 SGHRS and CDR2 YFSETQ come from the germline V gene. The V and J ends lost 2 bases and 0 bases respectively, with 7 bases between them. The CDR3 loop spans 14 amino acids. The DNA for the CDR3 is TGCGCCAGCAGCTTAACAGGGAGCACAGATACGCAGTATTTT. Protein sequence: CASSLTGSTDTQYF.

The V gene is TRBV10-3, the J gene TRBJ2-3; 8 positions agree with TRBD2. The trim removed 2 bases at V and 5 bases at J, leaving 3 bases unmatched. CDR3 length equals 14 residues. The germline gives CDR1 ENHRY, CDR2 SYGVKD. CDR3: CAISESGREDTQYF. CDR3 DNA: TGTGCCATCAGTGAGAGCGGGAGAGAAGATACGCAGTATTTT.

CDR3 amino acids: CASTPVGSSADTQYF. CDR3 DNA: TGTGCCAGCACCCCTGTGGGCAGTTCCGCAGATACGCAGTATTTT. The chain joins TRBV11-2 to TRBJ2-3; no reliable D call. In germline, CDR1 is SGHAT, CDR2 FQNNGV. The CDR3 spans 15 residues. Trimming cost V 7 bases and J 4 bases, with 18 bases left between them.

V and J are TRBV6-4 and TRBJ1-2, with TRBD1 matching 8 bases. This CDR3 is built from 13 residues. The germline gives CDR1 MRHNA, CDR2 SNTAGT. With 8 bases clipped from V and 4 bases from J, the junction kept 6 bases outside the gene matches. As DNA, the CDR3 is TGTGCCAGCTCGCAGGGGGCCGGCTATGGCTACACCTTC. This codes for CASSQGAGYGYTF.

This chain's CDR3 is CASIAAGGGTGELFF. CDR3 DNA sequence: TGTGCCAGCATAGCAGCGGGAGGAGGCACCGGGGAGCTGTTTTTT. J is TRBJ2-2 and V is TRBV6-6; 9 positions match TRBD2. The CDR3 runs 15 residues. Germline CDR1 and CDR2: MNHNY and SVGAGI (reference sequence). V gave up 7 bases and J gave up 4 bases; unmatched junction bases: 7.

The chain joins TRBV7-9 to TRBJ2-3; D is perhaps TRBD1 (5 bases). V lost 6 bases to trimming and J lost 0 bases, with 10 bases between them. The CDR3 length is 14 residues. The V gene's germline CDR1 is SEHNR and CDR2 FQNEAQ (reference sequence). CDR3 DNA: TGTGCCAGCAGGCCAAGACAGAGCACAGATACGCAGTATTTT. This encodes CASRPRQSTDTQYF.

In nucleotides, the CDR3 is TGCGCCAGCAGCCAAGATATGAGCGGGAGGGCCTACAATGAGCAGTTCTTC. Its protein product is CASSQDMSGRAYNEQFF. The J gene is TRBJ2-1, the V gene TRBV4-1; TRBD2 agrees at 10 bases. The trim removed 0 bases at V and 2 bases at J, leaving 4 bases unmatched. Germline CDR1 and CDR2: MGHRA and YSYEKL. The length of the CDR3 is 17 residues.

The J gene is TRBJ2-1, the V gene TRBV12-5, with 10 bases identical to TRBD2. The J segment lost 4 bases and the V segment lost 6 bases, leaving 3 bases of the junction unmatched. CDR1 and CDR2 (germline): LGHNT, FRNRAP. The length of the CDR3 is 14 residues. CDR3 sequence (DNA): TGTGCTAGTGGACCTAGCGGGAGTTACAATGAGCAGTTCTTC. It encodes CASGPSGSYNEQFF.

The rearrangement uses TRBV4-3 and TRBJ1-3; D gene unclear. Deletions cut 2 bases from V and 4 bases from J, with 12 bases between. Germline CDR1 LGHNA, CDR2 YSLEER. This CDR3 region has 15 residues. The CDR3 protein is CASSQTWGAGNTIYF. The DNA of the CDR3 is TGCGCCAGCAGCCAAACGTGGGGAGCGGGAAACACCATATATTTT.

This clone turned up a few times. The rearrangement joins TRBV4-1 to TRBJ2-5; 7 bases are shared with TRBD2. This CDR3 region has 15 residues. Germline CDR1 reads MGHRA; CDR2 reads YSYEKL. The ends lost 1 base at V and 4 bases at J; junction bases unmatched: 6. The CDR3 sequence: CASSQAPGGRETQYF. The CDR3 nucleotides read TGCGCCAGCAGCCAAGCCCCGGGAGGAAGAGAGACCCAGTACTTC.

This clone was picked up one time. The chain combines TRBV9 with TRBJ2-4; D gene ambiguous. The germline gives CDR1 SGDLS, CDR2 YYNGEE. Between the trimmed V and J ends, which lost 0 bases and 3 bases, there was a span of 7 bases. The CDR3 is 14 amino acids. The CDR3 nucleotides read TGTGCCAGCAGCGTAGGAGGCCTCAAAAACATTCAGTACTTC. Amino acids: CASSVGGLKNIQYF.

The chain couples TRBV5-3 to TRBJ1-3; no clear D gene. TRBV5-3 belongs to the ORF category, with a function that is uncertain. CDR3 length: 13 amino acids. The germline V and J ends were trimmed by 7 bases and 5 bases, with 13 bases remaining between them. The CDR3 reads CARYEGGRNTIYF. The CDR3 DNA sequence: TGTGCCAGATACGAGGGAGGGAGAAACACCATATATTTT.

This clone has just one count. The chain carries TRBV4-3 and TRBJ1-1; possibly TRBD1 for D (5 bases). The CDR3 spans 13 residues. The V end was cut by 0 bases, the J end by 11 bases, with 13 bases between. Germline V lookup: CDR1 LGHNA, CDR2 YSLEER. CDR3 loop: CASSQDENRRAFF. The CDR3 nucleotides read TGCGCCAGCAGCCAAGATGAGAACAGGCGGGCTTTCTTT.

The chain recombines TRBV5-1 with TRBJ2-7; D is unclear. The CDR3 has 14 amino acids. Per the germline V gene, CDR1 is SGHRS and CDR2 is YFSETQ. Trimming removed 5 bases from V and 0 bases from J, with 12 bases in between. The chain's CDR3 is CASSRQTGSYEQYF. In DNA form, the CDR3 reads TGCGCCAGCAGTCGACAAACCGGCTCCTACGAGCAGTACTTC.

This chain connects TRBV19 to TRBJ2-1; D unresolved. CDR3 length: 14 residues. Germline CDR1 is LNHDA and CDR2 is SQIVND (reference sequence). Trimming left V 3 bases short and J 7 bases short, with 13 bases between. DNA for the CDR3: TGTGCCAGTAGTATGGGTAGCTTGGGTAATGAGCAGTTCTTC. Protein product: CASSMGSLGNEQFF.

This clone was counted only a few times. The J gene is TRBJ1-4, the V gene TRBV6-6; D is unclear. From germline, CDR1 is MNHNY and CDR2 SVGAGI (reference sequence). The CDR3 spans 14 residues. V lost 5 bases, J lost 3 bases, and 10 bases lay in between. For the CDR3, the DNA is TGTGCCAGCAGTGTACCACAGTCTAATGAAAAACTGTTTTTT. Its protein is CASSVPQSNEKLFF.

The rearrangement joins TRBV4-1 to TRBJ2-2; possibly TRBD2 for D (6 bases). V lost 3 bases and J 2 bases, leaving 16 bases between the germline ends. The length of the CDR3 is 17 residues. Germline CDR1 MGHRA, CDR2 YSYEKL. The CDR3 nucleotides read TGCGCCAGCAGCCAGAGACCTAGCGATATAAACACCGGGGAGCTGTTTTTT. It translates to CASSQRPSDINTGELFF.

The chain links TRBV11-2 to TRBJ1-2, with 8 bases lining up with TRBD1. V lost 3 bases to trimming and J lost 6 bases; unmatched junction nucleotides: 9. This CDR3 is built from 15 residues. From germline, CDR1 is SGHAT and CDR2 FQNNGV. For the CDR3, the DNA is TGTGCCAGCAGCTTTCTCGGACAGGGAAAAAATGGCTACACCTTC. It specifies CASSFLGQGKNGYTF.

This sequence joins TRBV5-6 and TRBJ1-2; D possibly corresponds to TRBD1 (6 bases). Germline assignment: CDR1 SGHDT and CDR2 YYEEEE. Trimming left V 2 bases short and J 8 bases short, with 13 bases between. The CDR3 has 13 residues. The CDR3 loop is CASSFQGRSGYTF. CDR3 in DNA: TGTGCCAGCAGCTTTCAGGGGAGAAGCGGCTACACCTTC.

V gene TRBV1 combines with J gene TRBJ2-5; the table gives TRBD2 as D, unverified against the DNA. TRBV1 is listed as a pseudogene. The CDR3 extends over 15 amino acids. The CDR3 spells CTSSQRPTYQETQYF. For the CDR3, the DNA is TGCACCAGCAGCCAGCGGCCAACCTACCAAGAGACCCAGTACTTC.

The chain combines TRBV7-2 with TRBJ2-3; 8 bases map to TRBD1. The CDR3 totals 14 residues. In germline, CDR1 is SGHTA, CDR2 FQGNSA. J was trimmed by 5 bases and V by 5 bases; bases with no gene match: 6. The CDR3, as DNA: TGTGCCAGCAGCCCCGACAGGGGAAAAGATACGCAGTATTTT. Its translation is CASSPDRGKDTQYF. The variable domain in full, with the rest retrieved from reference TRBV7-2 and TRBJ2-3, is GAGVSQSPSNKVTEKGKDVELRCDPISGHTALYWYRQSLGQGLEFLIYFQGNSAPDKSGLPSDRFSAERTGGSVSTLTIQRTQQEDSAVYLCASSPDRGKDTQYFGPGTRLTVL.